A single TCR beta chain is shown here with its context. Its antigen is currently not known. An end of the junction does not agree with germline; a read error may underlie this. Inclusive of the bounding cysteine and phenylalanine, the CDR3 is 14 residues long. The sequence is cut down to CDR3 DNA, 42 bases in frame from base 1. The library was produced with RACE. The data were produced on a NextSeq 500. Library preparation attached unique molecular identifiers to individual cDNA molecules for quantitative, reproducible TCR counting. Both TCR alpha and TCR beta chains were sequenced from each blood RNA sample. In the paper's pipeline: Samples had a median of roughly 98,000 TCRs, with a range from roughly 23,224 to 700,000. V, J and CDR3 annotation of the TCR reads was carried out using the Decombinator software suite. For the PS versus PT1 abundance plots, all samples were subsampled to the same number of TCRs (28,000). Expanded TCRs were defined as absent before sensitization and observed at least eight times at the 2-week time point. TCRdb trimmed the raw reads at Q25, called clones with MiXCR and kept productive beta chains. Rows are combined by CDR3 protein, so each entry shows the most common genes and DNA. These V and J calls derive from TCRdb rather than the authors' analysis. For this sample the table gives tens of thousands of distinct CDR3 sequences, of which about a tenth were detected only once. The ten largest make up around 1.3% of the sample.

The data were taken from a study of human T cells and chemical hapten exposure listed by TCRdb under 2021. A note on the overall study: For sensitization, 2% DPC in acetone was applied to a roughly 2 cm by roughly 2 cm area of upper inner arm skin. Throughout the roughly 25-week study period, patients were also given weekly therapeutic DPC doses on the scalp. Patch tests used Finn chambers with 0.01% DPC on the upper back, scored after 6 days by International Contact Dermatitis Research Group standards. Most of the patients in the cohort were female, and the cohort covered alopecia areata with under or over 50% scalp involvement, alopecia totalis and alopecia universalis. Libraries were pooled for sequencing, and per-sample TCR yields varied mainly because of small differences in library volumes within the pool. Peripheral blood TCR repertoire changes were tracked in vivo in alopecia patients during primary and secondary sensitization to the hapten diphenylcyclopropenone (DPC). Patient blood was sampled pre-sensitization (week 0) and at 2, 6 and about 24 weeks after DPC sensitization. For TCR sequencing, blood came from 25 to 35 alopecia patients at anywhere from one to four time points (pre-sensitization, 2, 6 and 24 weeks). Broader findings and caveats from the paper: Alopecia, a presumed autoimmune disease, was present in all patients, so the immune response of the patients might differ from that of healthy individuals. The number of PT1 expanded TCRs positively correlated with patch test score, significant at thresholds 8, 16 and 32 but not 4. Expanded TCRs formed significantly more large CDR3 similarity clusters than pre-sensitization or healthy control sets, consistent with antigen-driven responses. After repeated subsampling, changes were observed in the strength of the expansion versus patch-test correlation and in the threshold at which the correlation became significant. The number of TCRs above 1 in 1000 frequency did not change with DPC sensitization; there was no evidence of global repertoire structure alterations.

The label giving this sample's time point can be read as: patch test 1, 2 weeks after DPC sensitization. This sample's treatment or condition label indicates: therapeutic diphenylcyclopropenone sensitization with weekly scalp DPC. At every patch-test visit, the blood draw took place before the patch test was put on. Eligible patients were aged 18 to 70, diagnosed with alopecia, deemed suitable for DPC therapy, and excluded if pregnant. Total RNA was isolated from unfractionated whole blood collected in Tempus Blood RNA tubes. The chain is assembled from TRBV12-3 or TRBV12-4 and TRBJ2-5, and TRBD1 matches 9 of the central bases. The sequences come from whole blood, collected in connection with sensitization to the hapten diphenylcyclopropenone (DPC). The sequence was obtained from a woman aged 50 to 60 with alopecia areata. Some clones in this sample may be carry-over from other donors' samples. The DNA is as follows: TGTGCCAACAGTGCGGGACAGGGAAAAGAGACCCAGTACTTC. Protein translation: CANSAGQGKETQYF.